This TCR beta chain emerged from a study of blood T cells in healthy people across ages. Then a second PCR, running about 6 to 11 cycles, was carried out with a sample-barcoded 5' primer and a J-beta primer mix. Every cDNA was tagged by a template-switch adaptor with 12 random nucleotides. TCRdb re-called the 5' RACE reads through MiXCR, storing one row per CDR3 protein. The sample consists of 1,500,000 or so distinct CDR3 sequences, around 40% of them appearing once. Germline V gene sequence: CDR1 KGHDR, CDR2 SFDVKD. The CDR3 runs to 16 residues. After removal of 3 bases from V and 7 bases from J, the junction contained 9 bases not matched to a gene.

The TCR originated in a young woman in good health. The sample consisted of blood. V usage is TRBV24-1 and J usage is TRBJ2-2, with 8 bases matching TRBD1. The DNA of the CDR3 is TGTGCCACCAGTGATCACCTAAGACAGGGGAGCGGGGAGCTGTTTTTT. Its protein is CATSDHLRQGSGELFF.